This T cell receptor (beta chain) comes out of a study of molecular identifiers for immune sequencing clone quantification. Concerning this clonotype itself: Its specificity is unknown. Because it lacks the conserved phenylalanine or tryptophan at the end, this CDR3 is likely a read error.

Previously described methods and listed TCR primers were used for bulk TCR libraries. In TCRdb, the PCR reads were re-called with MiXCR into one record per CDR3 protein. The sample includes around 100,000 distinct CDR3 sequences, 30% to 35% of them seen just once. CDR1 and CDR2 (germline): MNHEY, SMNVEV (reference sequence). V lost 10 bases and J lost 1; bases outside the gene matches: 1. The CDR3 extends over 12 amino acids. Overall study findings and caveats: Barcode-sharing identical TCR molecules could underestimate highly expanded clone sizes. Effector cells had over 99% of their molecules in clones above 20 RNA copies, while naive cells had under 1%.

The TCR originated in a human donor in good health. Some libraries in this study had Jurkat cell RNA spiked in. The rearrangement joins TRBV27 to TRBJ2-1; 7 nucleotides align to TRBD1. The specimen sequenced was naive CD8+ T cells from blood, with Jurkat cell RNA spiked in. The subset was: FACS-sorted CD8+CD4-CCR7+CD45RA+ naive T cells. This chain's CDR3 is CATRGSYNEQFS. In DNA, the CDR3 is TGTGCCACCAGGGGGTCCTACAATGAGCAGTTCTCC.